This T cell receptor beta chain was identified during a study of regulatory T cells in long-lasting Graves disease. This clonotype came up many times. The sample's time point: persistent/refractory GD, antithyroid drugs over 5 years with positive TRAb. There was RNA extracted from PBMCs, and the TCR library was made from it. CDR3 length: 14 amino acids. Germline V gene lookup returns CDR1 SNHLY and CDR2 FYNNEI. The trim removed 4 bases at V and 3 bases at J, leaving 2 bases unmatched. With iRepertoire HTBI primers and Arm-PCR of CDR3 regions, TCR beta libraries were built. TCRdb processed the multiplex PCR reads anew with MiXCR; each CDR3 protein has one entry. This repertoire shows a few hundred thousand distinct CDR3 sequences, around a fifth found once; its top ten account for about an eighth.

J is TRBJ1-5 and V is TRBV2; 8 nucleotides match TRBD1. Sequences were derived from peripheral blood mononuclear cells (PBMCs), sampled when the disease was refractory, from a patient treated with antithyroid drugs. This clonotype was sampled from a female donor with Graves disease. The CDR3, as DNA: TGTGCCAGCAGTGGGACAGGGAACAATCAGCCCCAGCATTTT. Its translation is CASSGTGNNQPQHF.